A selection of T cell receptor beta chains follows, all from one sample in a study of T cells in Graves' hyperthyroidism and ophthalmopathy. TCRdb fed the multiplex PCR reads into MiXCR, producing one record per CDR3 protein. The sample has more than 150,000 distinct CDR3 sequences, approximately 15% seen once. Specimen: blood. Every receptor here comes from a woman aged 50 to 60 with Graves' hyperthyroidism. Each CDR3 is given with its conserved first and last residue. Fields, in order: clone size, V gene, D gene, J gene, CDR3 protein, CDR3 DNA. D genes are given only for firm matches. The listing skips clone size in some rows; elsewhere it reads once, few, many or a size class.

size: many
V: TRBV5-4
D: TRBD2
J: TRBJ2-1
CDR3: CASSLGTSGGDEQFF
DNA: TGTGCCAGCAGCCTCGGGACTAGCGGGGGCGATGAGCAGTTCTTC

size: many
V: TRBV28
D: TRBD1
J: TRBJ1-2
CDR3: CATDRQGSYGYTF
DNA: TGTGCCACAGACCGACAGGGATCCTATGGCTACACCTTC

size: many
V: TRBV7-9
D: -
J: TRBJ2-7
CDR3: CASSRTDNEQYF
DNA: TGTGCCAGCAGCCGGACGGATAACGAGCAGTACTTC

size: many
V: TRBV24-1
D: -
J: TRBJ1-5
CDR3: CATSGAQMGPQHF
DNA: TGTGCCACCAGTGGGGCCCAAATGGGGCCCCAGCATTTT

size: many
V: TRBV5-5
D: -
J: TRBJ1-1
CDR3: CASSSGPKNTEAFF
DNA: TGTGCCAGCAGCTCCGGACCGAAGAACACTGAAGCTTTCTTT

size: many
V: TRBV3-1
D: -
J: TRBJ2-1
CDR3: CASSQEEAQQFF
DNA: TGTGCCAGCAGCCAAGAGGAAGCCCAGCAGTTCTTC

size: many
V: TRBV10-3
D: -
J: TRBJ2-6
CDR3: CATGRTGSGSGGANVLTF
DNA: TGTGCCACCGGCCGAACAGGGAGCGGGTCAGGAGGGGCCAACGTCCTGACTTTC

size: once
V: TRBV2
D: TRBD1
J: TRBJ2-6
CDR3: CASRTGAAGANVLTF
DNA: TGTGCCAGCAGAACAGGGGCCGCTGGGGCCAACGTCCTGACTTTC

size: many
V: TRBV6-1
D: -
J: TRBJ2-3
CDR3: CASSWKEGTDTQYF
DNA: TGTGCCAGCAGCTGGAAAGAGGGGACAGATACGCAGTATTTT

size: -
V: TRBV25-1
D: TRBD1
J: TRBJ2-7
CDR3: CASSEDRYFYEQYF
DNA: TGTGCCAGCAGCGAGGACAGGTATTTCTACGAGCAGTACTTC

size: many
V: TRBV28
D: -
J: TRBJ1-5
CDR3: CASSNQVQPQHF
DNA: TGTGCCAGCAGTAACCAAGTACAGCCCCAGCATTTT

size: many
V: TRBV6-1
D: TRBD1
J: TRBJ1-5
CDR3: CASSPGQGAGNQPQHF
DNA: TGTGCCAGCAGCCCGGGACAGGGGGCTGGCAATCAGCCCCAGCATTTT

size: many
V: TRBV29-1
D: -
J: TRBJ1-4
CDR3: CSVLGEKLFF
DNA: TGCAGCGTTCTGGGCGAAAAACTGTTTTTT

size: many
V: TRBV29-1
D: -
J: TRBJ2-7
CDR3: CSVEDDKNYEQYF
DNA: TGCAGCGTTGAAGACGACAAGAACTACGAGCAGTACTTC

size: many
V: TRBV15
D: TRBD1
J: TRBJ1-2
CDR3: CATSRARQGYYGYTF
DNA: TGTGCCACCAGCAGAGCCCGACAGGGCTACTATGGCTACACCTTC

size: -
V: TRBV2
D: -
J: TRBJ2-7
CDR3: CASEYGSSYEQYF
DNA: TGTGCCAGCGAGTACGGAAGCTCCTACGAGCAGTACTTC

size: many
V: TRBV19
D: TRBD1
J: TRBJ1-2
CDR3: CASSAGTENYGYTF
DNA: TGTGCCAGTAGTGCCGGGACAGAGAATTATGGCTACACCTTC

size: -
V: TRBV12-3/TRBV12-4
D: -
J: TRBJ1-5
CDR3: CASSLRWGAGVSSQPQHF
DNA: TGTGCCAGCAGTCTAAGGTGGGGGGCAGGCGTTAGCAGTCAGCCCCAGCATTTT

size: few
V: TRBV20-1
D: TRBD2
J: TRBJ2-1
CDR3: CSARLRTSGGYNEQFF
DNA: TGCAGTGCTAGACTCCGGACTAGCGGGGGTTACAATGAGCAGTTCTTC

size: many
V: TRBV5-1
D: -
J: TRBJ1-1
CDR3: CASSLSPTMNTEAFF
DNA: TGCGCCAGCAGCTTGTCCCCTACCATGAACACTGAAGCTTTCTTT

size: many
V: TRBV27
D: -
J: TRBJ1-2
CDR3: CASSSRGGDFGGYTF
DNA: TGTGCCAGCAGTTCCAGGGGAGGGGACTTTGGAGGCTACACCTTC

size: few
V: TRBV20-1
D: -
J: TRBJ1-3
CDR3: CSAKNLYAGNTIYF
DNA: TGCAGTGCTAAGAACCTTTATGCTGGAAACACCATATATTTT

size: many
V: TRBV20-1
D: -
J: TRBJ2-7
CDR3: CSARAPGHFYEQYF
DNA: TGCAGTGCTAGAGCACCGGGACACTTTTACGAGCAGTACTTC

size: many
V: TRBV11-2
D: -
J: TRBJ1-2
CDR3: CASSLGSGLYGYTF
DNA: TGTGCCAGCAGCTTAGGTTCAGGACTCTATGGCTACACCTTC

size: many
V: TRBV6-1
D: -
J: TRBJ2-3
CDR3: CASRPGSTDTQYF
DNA: TGTGCCAGCAGACCCGGGAGCACAGATACGCAGTATTTT

size: few
V: TRBV5-1
D: TRBD1
J: TRBJ2-1
CDR3: CASSLVGQGPYNEQFF
DNA: TGCGCCAGCAGCTTGGTGGGACAGGGTCCATACAATGAGCAGTTCTTC

size: few
V: TRBV7-9
D: -
J: TRBJ2-5
CDR3: CASSLRAWGETQYF
DNA: TGTGCCAGCAGCTTAAGGGCTTGGGGGGAGACCCAGTACTTC

size: -
V: TRBV9
D: -
J: TRBJ1-1
CDR3: CASSPGIGAMNTEAFF
DNA: TGTGCCAGCAGCCCAGGAATAGGAGCCATGAACACTGAAGCTTTCTTT

size: many
V: TRBV3-1
D: -
J: TRBJ1-1
CDR3: CASSPLWAGNTEAFF
DNA: TGTGCCAGCAGCCCACTTTGGGCGGGGAACACTGAAGCTTTCTTT

size: many
V: TRBV6-1
D: TRBD1
J: TRBJ1-2
CDR3: CASSKNRDRGSYGYTF
DNA: TGTGCCAGCAGTAAAAACCGGGACAGGGGTTCTTATGGCTACACCTTC

size: many
V: TRBV20-1
D: TRBD1
J: TRBJ2-4
CDR3: CSARVRDSQNIQYF
DNA: TGCAGTGCTAGAGTCCGGGACAGTCAAAACATTCAGTACTTC

size: once
V: TRBV11-2
D: -
J: TRBJ2-7
CDR3: CASSLRGGGSYEQYF
DNA: TGTGCCAGCAGCTTAAGGGGAGGGGGATCCTACGAGCAGTACTTC

size: -
V: TRBV19
D: TRBD2
J: TRBJ2-2
CDR3: CASTDRSSGGVNTGELFF
DNA: TGTGCCAGTACCGATAGGTCTAGCGGGGGGGTGAACACCGGGGAGCTGTTTTTT

size: many
V: TRBV29-1
D: TRBD1
J: TRBJ1-2
CDR3: CSVDQDRNYGYTF
DNA: TGCAGCGTTGACCAGGACAGGAACTATGGCTACACCTTC

size: -
V: TRBV19
D: -
J: TRBJ1-3
CDR3: CASSSSGGVFTAGNTIYF
DNA: TGTGCCAGTAGTTCCTCGGGGGGAGTTTTTACGGCTGGAAACACCATATATTTT

size: many
V: TRBV6-1
D: -
J: TRBJ1-2
CDR3: CASSGGAGYGYTF
DNA: TGTGCCAGCAGTGGTGGGGCCGGCTATGGCTACACCTTC

size: many
V: TRBV27
D: -
J: TRBJ1-1
CDR3: CASSLSTGIMNTEAFF
DNA: TGTGCCAGCAGTTTATCTACAGGGATCATGAACACTGAAGCTTTCTTT

size: -
V: TRBV15
D: -
J: TRBJ1-5
CDR3: CATSRESPGANQPQHF
DNA: TGTGCCACCAGCAGAGAGTCCCCGGGGGCGAATCAGCCCCAGCATTTT

size: many
V: TRBV28
D: TRBD2
J: TRBJ2-5
CDR3: CASRMALTSGQETQYF
DNA: TGTGCCAGCAGGATGGCCCTGACTAGCGGCCAAGAGACCCAGTACTTC

size: many
V: TRBV7-9
D: -
J: TRBJ1-2
CDR3: CASSLGANYGYTF
DNA: TGTGCCAGCAGCTTGGGGGCTAACTATGGCTACACCTTC

size: -
V: TRBV27
D: -
J: TRBJ2-1
CDR3: CASSTLLTGSRSYNEQFF
DNA: TGTGCCAGCAGCACCCTCCTAACGGGGAGCAGGTCCTACAATGAGCAGTTCTTC

size: many
V: TRBV20-1
D: TRBD1
J: TRBJ1-1
CDR3: CSASGQGWDTEAFF
DNA: TGCAGTGCTAGTGGACAGGGGTGGGACACTGAAGCTTTCTTT

size: many
V: TRBV27
D: -
J: TRBJ2-7
CDR3: CASGLGRGVSYEQYF
DNA: TGTGCCAGCGGACTAGGGAGGGGGGTGTCCTACGAGCAGTACTTC

size: many
V: TRBV2
D: TRBD1
J: TRBJ1-5
CDR3: CASSDRGQGNQPQHF
DNA: TGTGCCAGCAGTGATAGGGGACAGGGGAATCAGCCCCAGCATTTT

size: few
V: TRBV7-9
D: -
J: TRBJ1-2
CDR3: CASSLEGYTF
DNA: TGTGCCAGCAGCTTAGAGGGCTACACCTTC

size: many
V: TRBV19
D: TRBD1
J: TRBJ1-5
CDR3: CASSRTGANQPQHF
DNA: TGTGCCAGTAGCCGGACAGGGGCTAATCAGCCCCAGCATTTT